A single sample gave rise to the 31 T cell receptor beta chains below, sequenced in a study of graft-versus-host responses after intestinal transplantation. Generated by immunoSEQ multiplex PCR, the TCRdb table keeps only in-frame clones and is missing some. The table has about 110,000 clones, 90% to 95% seen once. The antigens of these receptors remain unknown. Sequencing was performed on unstimulated CD8+ T cells sorted from spleen or lymph node cells, taken before intestinal transplant. These receptors all stem from a human donor who received an intestinal transplant.

The chain combines TRBV30 with TRBJ2-5; D perhaps matches TRBD1 (5 bases). This CDR3 has 14 residues. Trimming removed 0 bases at V and 1 base at J, with 9 bases between. Per the germline V gene, CDR1 is GTSNPN and CDR2 is SVGIG (reference sequence). CDR3 bases: TGTGCCTGGAGTGTAGACAGCTTCCAAGAGACCCAGTACTTC. Amino acids: CAWSVDSFQETQYF. The full variable domain, with the rest looked up from reference TRBV30 and TRBJ2-5, is SQTIHQWPATLVQPVGSPLSLECTVEGTSNPNLYWYRQAAGRGLQLLFYSVGIGQISSEVPQNLSASRPQDRQFILSSKKLLLSDSGFYLCAWSVDSFQETQYFGPGTRLLVL.

This chain links TRBV19 with TRBJ2-7; D perhaps matches TRBD2 (6 bases). The CDR3 covers 17 residues. With 1 base removed from V and 3 bases from J, the gap between germline ends came to 19 bases. Germline V gene data show CDR1 as LNHDA and CDR2 as SQIVND (reference sequence). The CDR3 loop is CASSIGRGRGGDYEQYF. CDR3 sequence (DNA): TGTGCCAGTAGTATAGGAAGGGGACGAGGAGGGGACTACGAGCAGTACTTC.

This sequence joins TRBV19 and TRBJ2-7, with 8 bases aligning to TRBD2. The CDR3 length is 13 residues. The germline gives CDR1 LNHDA, CDR2 SQIVND (reference sequence). V trimming: 10 bases; J trimming: 3 bases; junction bases outside the gene matches: 8. The CDR3 region is CATQAGEGYEQYF. In DNA, the CDR3 is TGTGCCACCCAAGCGGGAGAAGGCTACGAGCAGTACTTC. The full variable domain, completed using reference TRBV19 and TRBJ2-7, is DGGITQSPKYLFRKEGQNVTLSCEQNLNHDAMYWYRQDPGQGLRLIYYSQIVNDFQKGDIAEGYSVSREKKESFPLTVTSAQKNPTAFYLCATQAGEGYEQYFGPGTRLTVT.

The CDR3 here is CASSRGAGGNQPQHF. The CDR3 DNA is TGTGCCAGCAGTCGAGGGGCAGGGGGCAATCAGCCCCAGCATTTT. The chain recombines TRBV27 with TRBJ1-5, with D maybe TRBD1 (6 bases). Trimming pared 5 bases from V and 2 bases from J, leaving 13 bases between. CDR1 is MNHEY and CDR2 is SMNVEV in the germline V gene (reference sequence). The CDR3 length is 15 residues.

The chain is built from TRBV21-1 and TRBJ1-1. TRBV21-1 is a pseudogene segment. The CDR3 is 16 amino acids. The CDR3 loop reads CASSCGLATIRTEAFF. As DNA, the CDR3 is TGTGCCAGCAGTTGCGGTTTAGCCACAATTCGCACTGAAGCTTTCTTT.

The chain is built from TRBV19 and TRBJ1-4; D is unresolved. The germline CDR1 and CDR2 sequences are LNHDA and SQIVND (reference sequence). The germline V and J ends were trimmed by 3 bases and 5 bases, with 13 bases remaining between them. The CDR3 covers 15 residues. The CDR3 DNA reads TGTGCCAGTAGTATTTTCGCCAGCGAGAATGAAAAACTGTTTTTT. This encodes CASSIFASENEKLFF.

This clone occurred once. This sample also contains other DNA sequences that code for the same CDR3. The CDR3 sequence is CASSLSGSSYNEQFF. CDR3 nucleotides: TGTGCCAGCAGCTTAAGTGGGAGCTCCTACAATGAGCAGTTCTTC. V and J are TRBV7-3 and TRBJ2-1; D is possibly TRBD2 (5 bases). This CDR3 has 15 amino acids. Germline CDR1 is SGHTA and CDR2 is FQGTGA. With 1 base removed from V and 0 bases from J, the gap between germline ends came to 7 bases.

V gene TRBV4-1 combines with J gene TRBJ2-7; TRBD1 is a possible D gene (6 bases). The V gene lost 1 base and the J gene lost 0 bases, with 16 bases spanning the gap. This CDR3 is 17 amino acids long. Germline V gene lookup returns CDR1 MGHRA and CDR2 YSYEKL. As DNA, the CDR3 is TGCGCCAGCAGCCAAGCAAAAGGGGGTATCATCTCCTACGAGCAGTACTTC. Translation gives CASSQAKGGIISYEQYF.

The rearrangement links TRBV12-5 to TRBJ1-1; D is unclear. CDR1 and CDR2 (germline): LGHNT, FRNRAP. V was pared by 3 bases and J by 3 bases, with 11 bases between. The CDR3 sequence is 14 residues long. CDR3: CASGFSHWDTEAFF. As DNA, the CDR3 is TGTGCTAGTGGTTTCTCCCACTGGGACACTGAAGCTTTCTTT. The whole variable domain, remainder taken from reference TRBV12-5 and TRBJ1-1, is DARVTQTPRHKVTEMGQEVTMRCQPILGHNTVFWYRQTMMQGLELLAYFRNRAPLDDSGMPKDRFSAEMPDATLATLKIQPSEPRDSAVYFCASGFSHWDTEAFFGQGTRLTVV.

The rearrangement uses TRBV7-6 and TRBJ2-1; tentatively, D is TRBD1 (5 bases). The V gene's germline CDR1 is SGHVS and CDR2 FNYEAQ. The CDR3 spans 17 residues. The V end was cut by 5 bases, the J end by 5 bases, with 22 bases between. The CDR3 DNA sequence: TGTGCCAGCAGCCACCTGGCCGCACAGGATAAGAACAATGAGCAGTTCTTC. This gives the protein CASSHLAAQDKNNEQFF. Full variable domain (rest looked up from reference TRBV7-6 and TRBJ2-1): GAGVSQSPRYKVTKRGQDVALRCDPISGHVSLYWYRQALGQGPEFLTYFNYEAQQDKSGLPNDRFSAERPEGSISTLTIQRTEQRDSAMYRCASSHLAAQDKNNEQFFGPGTRLTVL.

This chain links TRBV29-1 with TRBJ2-1; no definite D call. Germline loops: CDR1 SQVTM, CDR2 ANQGSEA. The CDR3 has 13 residues. With 0 bases removed from V and 5 bases from J, the gap between germline ends came to 8 bases. The CDR3 bases are TGCAGCGTTGAAGAGGCAGGTGACAATGAGCAGTTCTTC. Translated, it gives CSVEEAGDNEQFF.

This clone has a single count. This chain links TRBV2 with TRBJ2-6; D possibly uses TRBD1 or TRBD2 (5 bases each). Between the trimmed V and J ends, which lost 1 base and 4 bases, there was a span of 8 bases. This CDR3 is built from 15 residues. Germline values: CDR1 SNHLY, CDR2 FYNNEI. The CDR3 nucleotides read TGTGCCAGCAGTGAAGGAGGGGCCGGGGCCAACGTCCTGACTTTC. Its protein product is CASSEGGAGANVLTF.

J is TRBJ2-3 and V is TRBV6-6; D gene unclear. The length of the CDR3 is 15 residues. CDR1 and CDR2 (germline): MNHNY, SVGAGI (reference sequence). The V gene lost 2 bases and the J gene lost 0 bases, with 9 bases spanning the gap. The CDR3 here is CASSYGRFSTDTQYF. The CDR3, as DNA: TGTGCCAGCAGTTACGGACGGTTCAGCACAGATACGCAGTATTTT.

The rearrangement links TRBV4-1 to TRBJ2-2, with 7 bases aligning to TRBD1. Germline V CDR1 and CDR2: MGHRA, YSYEKL. V shed 4 bases, J shed 4 bases, and the junction held 9 bases outside the gene matches. The CDR3 is 16 residues long. CDR3 amino acids: CASSLKLGGSTGELFF. In DNA, the CDR3 is TGCGCCAGCAGCCTCAAACTAGGGGGCTCCACCGGGGAGCTGTTTTTT.

The J gene is TRBJ1-2, the V gene TRBV27; D call uncertain. Germline V lookup: CDR1 MNHEY, CDR2 SMNVEV (reference sequence). The germline V and J ends were trimmed by 4 bases and 4 bases, with 13 bases remaining between them. This CDR3 contains 14 residues. The CDR3 nucleotides read TGTGCCAGCAGTTCCAGTGCGGCCGGCTATGGCTACACCTTC. As protein: CASSSSAAGYGYTF.

The chain recombines TRBV27 with TRBJ2-7; 9 bases align to TRBD2. Germline assignment: CDR1 MNHEY and CDR2 SMNVEV (reference sequence). Trimming cost V 3 bases and J 5 bases; bases outside gene matches: 5. CDR3 length: 14 residues. CDR3 DNA: TGTGCCAGCAGTTTGAGCGGGAGGTACCACGAGCAGTACTTC. Amino acid sequence: CASSLSGRYHEQYF.

V usage is TRBV30 and J usage is TRBJ1-1; D unclear. CDR1 is GTSNPN, CDR2 SVGIG, per germline (reference sequence). V dropped 2 bases and J dropped 1 base, with 8 bases sitting between them. CDR3 length equals 13 residues. The CDR3 DNA reads TGTGCCTGGAGTAACGTAGGGAACACTGAAGCTTTCTTT. This codes for CAWSNVGNTEAFF.

V is TRBV18 and J is TRBJ2-3; TRBD1 matches 8 bases. With 6 bases clipped from V and 2 bases from J, the junction kept 7 bases outside the gene matches. The CDR3 length is 15 residues. Per the germline V gene, CDR1 is KGHSH and CDR2 is LQKENI. The CDR3 spells CASSPRTGHTDTQYF. CDR3 bases: TGTGCCAGCTCGCCCCGGACAGGGCACACAGATACGCAGTATTTT.

This clone was recorded only once. The chain employs TRBV19 and TRBJ2-7; D is possibly TRBD2 (5 bases). The CDR3 spans 14 residues. V dropped 5 bases and J dropped 2 bases, with 13 bases sitting between them. CDR1 is LNHDA and CDR2 is SQIVND in the germline V gene (reference sequence). CDR3 loop: CASSATGKTYEQYF. CDR3 nucleotide sequence: TGTGCCAGTAGTGCTACCGGGAAGACCTACGAGCAGTACTTC.

This chain links TRBV7-9 with TRBJ1-1; 7 nucleotides agree with TRBD1. CDR3 size: 16 residues. Germline V lookup: CDR1 SEHNR, CDR2 FQNEAQ (reference sequence). Trimming removed 1 base from V and 3 bases from J; junction bases left unmatched: 8. The CDR3 DNA is TGTGCCAGCAGCTTAGAGGTTGGTCAGGGGGACACTGAAGCTTTCTTT. Translating gives CASSLEVGQGDTEAFF.

A single count supports this clone. This rearrangement joins TRBV7-3 to TRBJ2-3, with TRBD1 matching over 11 bases. Germline V gene sequence: CDR1 SGHTA, CDR2 FQGTGA. There are 18 residues in the CDR3. V dropped 5 bases and J dropped 0; count of bases not matched to a gene: 10. CDR3 sequence (DNA): TGTGCCAGCAGCGCGCCCCCGGGACAGGGGGGGAGCACAGATACGCAGTATTTT. Encoded protein: CASSAPPGQGGSTDTQYF.

J is TRBJ1-5 and V is TRBV9; 7 bases line up with TRBD1. V lost 0 bases to trimming and J lost 0 bases; unmatched junction nucleotides: 12. Germline assignment: CDR1 SGDLS and CDR2 YYNGEE. The CDR3 loop spans 19 amino acids. The CDR3: CASSVGIGTGTDSNQPQHF. The CDR3 nucleotides read TGTGCCAGCAGCGTAGGTATCGGCACAGGGACAGATAGCAATCAGCCCCAGCATTTT.

The chain recombines TRBV30 with TRBJ2-3; D remains ambiguous. The CDR3 is 14 amino acids. Germline V gene sequence: CDR1 GTSNPN, CDR2 SVGIG (reference sequence). V lost 3 bases, J lost 2 bases, and 12 bases lay in between. DNA for the CDR3: TGTGCCTGGAGCTTAGTGGGATCCACAGATACGCAGTATTTT. Encoded protein: CAWSLVGSTDTQYF.

This clone was seen a single time. The chain carries TRBV30 and TRBJ1-1, with D possibly TRBD1 on 5 matching bases. V was pared by 6 bases and J by 6 bases, with 11 bases between. CDR1 is GTSNPN, CDR2 SVGIG, per germline (reference sequence). The CDR3 is made up of 11 amino acids. Here the CDR3 DNA reads TGTGCCTGCCTTGACAGCCCTGAAGCTTTCTTT. It is translated as CACLDSPEAFF.

V usage is TRBV7-3 and J usage is TRBJ2-1; possibly TRBD2 for D (6 bases). This CDR3 comprises 18 residues. V shed 1 base and J shed 7 bases, with 23 bases lying between them. From germline, CDR1 is SGHTA and CDR2 FQGTGA. In DNA form, the CDR3 reads TGTGCCAGCAGCTTAAGGACGGGCGGCGGAGGGCCGGGGAATGAGCAGTTCTTC. This encodes CASSLRTGGGGPGNEQFF.

The rearrangement links TRBV29-1 to TRBJ2-4; possible D gene TRBD1, 6 bases. The CDR3 spans 15 residues. The germline V gene encodes CDR1 SQVTM and CDR2 ANQGSEA. V lost 5 bases to trimming and J lost 7 bases, with 21 bases between them. In DNA form, the CDR3 reads TGCAGCGTTACAGGGAGCACTTCCCGTGCGAACATTCAGTACTTC. This encodes CSVTGSTSRANIQYF.

For the CDR3, the DNA is TGTGCCACCACTATGGGAGCCGGACAGAGGTACGACGAGCAGTACTTC. Protein: CATTMGAGQRYDEQYF. The chain employs TRBV2 and TRBJ2-7; TRBD1 might be the D (6 bases). Germline CDR1 reads SNHLY; CDR2 reads FYNNEI. CDR3 size: 16 residues. The V and J ends lost 10 bases and 5 bases respectively, with 27 bases between them.

This chain joins TRBV5-4 and TRBJ2-7; D gene ambiguous. CDR3 size: 12 residues. Germline V gene data show CDR1 as SGHNT and CDR2 as YYREEE (reference sequence). The V end was cut by 1 base, the J end by 3 bases, with 5 bases between. The CDR3 DNA is TGTGCCAGCAGCTTGACGGGCTACGAGCAGTACTTC. It encodes CASSLTGYEQYF.

This clone was found once. V gene TRBV19 combines with J gene TRBJ2-2; no clear D. This CDR3 is 13 amino acids long. Trimming took 3 bases from V and 11 from J, leaving 13 bases between them. Germline assignment: CDR1 LNHDA and CDR2 SQIVND (reference sequence). CDR3 coding DNA: TGTGCCAGTAGTATCAAAGGGTCGAGAGAGCTGTTTTTT. It encodes CASSIKGSRELFF.

V gene TRBV19 combines with J gene TRBJ1-5; 7 nucleotides agree with TRBD1. The CDR3 extends over 15 amino acids. CDR1 is LNHDA, CDR2 SQIVND, per germline (reference sequence). V dropped 5 bases and J dropped 6; count of bases not matched to a gene: 10. The CDR3 loop reads CASSWTGHLSQPQHF. CDR3 in DNA: TGTGCCAGTAGTTGGACAGGCCACCTAAGTCAGCCCCAGCATTTT.

V and J are TRBV9 and TRBJ2-7, with D maybe TRBD1 (6 bases). Trimming took 0 bases from V and 5 from J, leaving 15 bases between them. The CDR3 runs 15 residues. Germline V gives CDR1 SGDLS, CDR2 YYNGEE. CDR3 DNA: TGTGCCAGCAGCGTAGAGGGGGTCGCCCTTAACGAGCAGTACTTC. Protein: CASSVEGVALNEQYF.